The clone carrying this T cell receptor beta chain was seen repeatedly, ten times or more. Trimming removed 6 bases from V and 4 bases from J, with 9 bases in between. The CDR3 is 12 residues long. The source of the sample is a study of T-cell reconstitution after alpha-beta-depleted transplantation in children. This sample's TCRbeta library carried unique molecular identifier barcodes. Using its own MiXCR run on the PCR reads, TCRdb lists one record per CDR3 protein. Altogether 490,000 or so distinct CDR3 sequences are present, roughly an eighth being singletons, with the ten largest covering roughly 5.4%.

The sequenced sample was PBMCs from the stem cell graft donor, obtained from the stem cell graft. The sequence came from a human donor who donated a stem cell graft to a child with combined immunodeficiency. The V call is TRBV12-3 or TRBV12-4, the J call TRBJ1-1, with a possible D match to TRBD1 (5 bases). The CDR3 here is CASRGVGTEAFF. Here the CDR3 DNA reads TGTGCCAGCAGGGGGGTGGGCACTGAAGCTTTCTTT.